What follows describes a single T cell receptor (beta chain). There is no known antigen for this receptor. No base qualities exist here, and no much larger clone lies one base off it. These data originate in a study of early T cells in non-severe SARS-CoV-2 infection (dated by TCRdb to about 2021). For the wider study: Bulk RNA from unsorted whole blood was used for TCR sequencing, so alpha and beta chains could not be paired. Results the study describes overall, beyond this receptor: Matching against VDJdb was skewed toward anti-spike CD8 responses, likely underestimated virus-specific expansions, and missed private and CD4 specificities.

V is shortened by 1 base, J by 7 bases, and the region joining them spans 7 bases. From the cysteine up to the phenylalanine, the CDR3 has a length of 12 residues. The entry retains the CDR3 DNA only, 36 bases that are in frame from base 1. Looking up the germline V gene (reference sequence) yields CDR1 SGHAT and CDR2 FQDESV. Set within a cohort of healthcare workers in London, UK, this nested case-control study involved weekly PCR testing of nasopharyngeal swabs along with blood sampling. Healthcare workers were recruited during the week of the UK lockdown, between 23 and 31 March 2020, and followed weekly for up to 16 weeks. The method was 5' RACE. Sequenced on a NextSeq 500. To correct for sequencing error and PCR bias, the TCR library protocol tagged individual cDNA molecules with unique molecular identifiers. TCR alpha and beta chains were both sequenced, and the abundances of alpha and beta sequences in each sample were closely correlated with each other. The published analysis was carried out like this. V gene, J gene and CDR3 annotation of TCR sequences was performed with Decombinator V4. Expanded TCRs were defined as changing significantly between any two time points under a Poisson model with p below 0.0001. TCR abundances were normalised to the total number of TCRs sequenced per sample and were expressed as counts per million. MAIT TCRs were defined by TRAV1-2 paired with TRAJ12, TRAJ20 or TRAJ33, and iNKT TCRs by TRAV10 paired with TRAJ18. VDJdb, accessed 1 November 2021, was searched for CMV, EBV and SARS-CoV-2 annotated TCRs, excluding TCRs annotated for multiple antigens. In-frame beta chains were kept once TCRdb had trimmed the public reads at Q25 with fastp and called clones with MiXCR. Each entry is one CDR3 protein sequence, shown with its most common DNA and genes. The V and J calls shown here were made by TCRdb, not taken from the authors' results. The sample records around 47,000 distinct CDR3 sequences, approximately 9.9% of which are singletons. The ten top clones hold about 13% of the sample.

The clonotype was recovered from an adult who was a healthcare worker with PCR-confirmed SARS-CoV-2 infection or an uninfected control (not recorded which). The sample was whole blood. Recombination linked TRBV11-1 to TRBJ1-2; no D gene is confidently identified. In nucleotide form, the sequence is TGTGCCAGCAGCTTAGGGCAGTCTGGCTACACCTTC. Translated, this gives CASSLGQSGYTF. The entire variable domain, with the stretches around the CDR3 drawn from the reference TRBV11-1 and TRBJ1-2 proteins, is EAEVAQSPRYKITEKSQAVAFWCDPISGHATLYWYRQILGQGPELLVQFQDESVVDDSQLPKDRFSAERLKGVDSTLKIQPAELGDSAMYLCASSLGQSGYTFGSGTRLTVV.